The clone carrying this T cell receptor beta chain was observed a single time. Trimming cost V 2 bases and J 3 bases, with 10 bases left between them. Germline V gene data show CDR1 as SGHRS and CDR2 as YFSETQ. This CDR3 is built from 14 residues. The sample belongs to a study of blood T cell repertoires in COVID-19. Study in general: Material from acute and convalescent COVID-19 was sourced from the United States, Italy and Spain. The analysed material was cDNA or gDNA that came from T cells, B-cell-depleted T cells, or PBMCs.

TCRdb's copy holds only in-frame clones and misses some; the assay was immunoSEQ multiplex PCR. Of about 160,000 clones in the sample, roughly 84% are singletons; the top ten hold roughly 5.4%. The sample consisted of peripheral blood. The receptor was isolated from a woman in her forties or fifties with COVID-19, enrolled during active disease. The V call is TRBV5-1, the J call TRBJ2-3; possible D gene TRBD1, 5 bases. The CDR3 DNA is TGCGCCAGCAGCTTTGGTCAGGGTACAGATACGCAGTATTTT. Protein: CASSFGQGTDTQYF.